These 28 T cell receptor beta chains share one sample of origin, sequenced in a study of blood T cell repertoires in COVID-19. TCRdb's table, derived via immunoSEQ multiplex PCR, lists solely in-frame clones and lacks some. Of about 350,000 clones in the sample, roughly 84% were seen once. Sequenced: PBMCs or T cells enriched from blood (not recorded which). These receptors all come from a woman aged 25 to 39 who had recovered from COVID-19.

This clone was recorded once. V is TRBV7-9 and J is TRBJ2-7; 9 nucleotides align to TRBD1. The junction had 5 bases not matched to a gene; V was cut back by 3 bases and J by 5 bases. The CDR3 has 14 residues. Germline V gene sequence: CDR1 SEHNR, CDR2 FQNEAQ (reference sequence). The CDR3 bases are TGTGCCAGCAGCTTCGGACAGGGGAACGACGAGCAGTACTTC. As protein: CASSFGQGNDEQYF.

The chain is built from TRBV27 and TRBJ1-1; 7 bases agree with TRBD1. In germline, CDR1 is MNHEY, CDR2 SMNVEV (reference sequence). The CDR3 covers 15 residues. Unmatched junction bases numbered 11, after V lost 6 bases and J lost 4 bases. CDR3 coding DNA: TGTGCCAGCAGCCCGTCCCCGACAGGGCGCACTGAAGCTTTCTTT. It is translated as CASSPSPTGRTEAFF.

This chain links TRBV2 with TRBJ2-3, with 9 nucleotides matching TRBD2. V lost 8 bases, J lost 0 bases, and 3 bases stayed unmatched. The germline V gene encodes CDR1 SNHLY and CDR2 FYNNEI. The CDR3 has 14 residues. Here the CDR3 reads CASARGGSTDTQYF. The CDR3 nucleotides are TGTGCCAGCGCGCGGGGGGGCAGCACAGATACGCAGTATTTT.

Details on this clone: Possible read error: a much larger clone is one base away. DNA of the CDR3: TGTGCCAGCAGTCAGGGCTACGAGCAGTACTTC. It encodes CASSQGYEQYF. The chain recombines TRBV28 with TRBJ2-7; D possibly corresponds to TRBD1 (5 bases). The CDR3 has 11 residues. The germline V gene encodes CDR1 MDHEN and CDR2 SYDVKM. Trimming removed 5 bases from V and 3 bases from J, with 5 bases in between.

This rearrangement joins TRBV19 to TRBJ1-2, with 8 bases fitting TRBD1. V lost 5 bases to trimming and J lost 4 bases; unmatched junction nucleotides: 3. This CDR3 spans 13 amino acids. CDR1 and CDR2 (germline): LNHDA, SQIVND (reference sequence). The CDR3 here is CASSLTGGYGYTF. The CDR3 DNA reads TGTGCCAGTAGTCTTACAGGGGGCTATGGCTACACCTTC.

V is TRBV2 and J is TRBJ1-5; D remains unclear. This CDR3 comprises 14 residues. V shed 6 bases and J shed 0 bases, with 9 bases lying between them. Germline loops: CDR1 SNHLY, CDR2 FYNNEI. The CDR3 region is CASRQLYSNQPQHF. The DNA for the CDR3 is TGTGCCAGCAGACAGCTTTATAGCAATCAGCCCCAGCATTTT.

The chain has TRBV14 and TRBJ2-7; 7 bases line up with TRBD1. Germline loops: CDR1 SGHDN, CDR2 FVKESK. Trimming removed 0 bases from V and 6 bases from J; junction bases left unmatched: 2. The CDR3 length is 13 residues. CDR3 sequence (DNA): TGTGCCAGCAGCCAAGACAGGGGGAGCGAGCAGTACTTC. Translated, it gives CASSQDRGSEQYF.

The table lists this clone with a count of one. The chain carries TRBV10-1 and TRBJ2-4; 8 bases are a match to TRBD1. With V trimmed by 10 bases and J by 3 bases, 17 bases remained unmatched. The length of the CDR3 is 17 residues. Germline V gene lookup returns CDR1 WNHNN and CDR2 SYGVQD (reference sequence). The CDR3 here is CAKTRGRTGPIKNIQYF. CDR3 nucleotides: TGCGCCAAAACCCGCGGTCGGACAGGGCCCATCAAAAACATTCAGTACTTC.

The J gene is TRBJ2-5, the V gene TRBV5-4, with 10 bases matching TRBD2. V was clipped by 3 bases and J by 4 bases; unmatched bases: 9. The CDR3 totals 16 residues. Germline-derived CDR1 and CDR2 are SGHNT and YYREEE (reference sequence). CDR3 region: CASSSISGGLRETQYF. The CDR3 nucleotides are TGTGCCAGCAGCTCTATTAGCGGGGGGTTAAGAGAGACCCAGTACTTC.

The V gene is TRBV30, the J gene TRBJ1-2, with 7 nucleotides matching TRBD1. CDR1 and CDR2 (germline): GTSNPN, SVGIG (reference sequence). The CDR3 extends over 14 amino acids. The V and J ends lost 4 bases and 7 bases, in that order; junction bases with no gene match: 12. CDR3 amino acids: CAWTHLQGRSGYTF. CDR3 bases: TGTGCCTGGACCCACCTACAGGGGCGTAGTGGCTACACCTTC. Complete variable domain (other parts from reference TRBV30 and TRBJ1-2): SQTIHQWPATLVQPVGSPLSLECTVEGTSNPNLYWYRQAAGRGLQLLFYSVGIGQISSEVPQNLSASRPQDRQFILSSKKLLLSDSGFYLCAWTHLQGRSGYTFGSGTRLTVV.

This chain links TRBV6-4 with TRBJ2-3; D might be TRBD2 (7 bases). Germline V gives CDR1 MRHNA, CDR2 SNTAGT. The V end was cut by 2 bases, the J end by 2 bases, with 11 bases between. This CDR3 spans 15 amino acids. The CDR3 DNA reads as TGTGCCAGCAGTGACAGGGGGGGGCCCACAGATACGCAGTATTTT. This encodes CASSDRGGPTDTQYF.

CDR3 sequence: CAITAGQGLSPLHF. CDR3 nucleotide sequence: TGTGCCATCACTGCGGGACAGGGACTTTCACCCCTCCACTTT. J is TRBJ1-6 and V is TRBV10-3; 9 bases line up with TRBD1. After removal of 7 bases from V and 9 bases from J, the junction contained 7 bases not matched to a gene. Germline V gene data show CDR1 as ENHRY and CDR2 as SYGVKD. This CDR3 has 14 residues.

The chain joins TRBV5-1 to TRBJ1-3, with a possible D match to TRBD1 (6 bases). CDR1 is SGHRS, CDR2 YFSETQ, per germline. The V end lost 4 bases, the J end lost 1 base, and 9 bases lay between the germline ends. This CDR3 contains 14 residues. CDR3 loop: CASSRTASGNTIYF. The DNA of the CDR3 is TGCGCCAGCAGCAGGACAGCTTCTGGAAACACCATATATTTT.

The rearrangement joins TRBV11-2 to TRBJ1-4; D perhaps matches TRBD1 (6 bases). The germline V and J ends were trimmed by 5 bases and 8 bases, with 18 bases remaining between them. CDR3 size: 15 residues. CDR1 SGHAT and CDR2 FQNNGV come from the germline V gene. The CDR3 protein is CASSTTTGPREKLFF. The DNA of the CDR3 is TGTGCCAGCAGCACGACGACAGGACCTCGGGAAAAACTGTTTTTT.

This clone turned up a few times. The chain has TRBV25-1 and TRBJ1-6; D is unclear. The germline V gene has CDR1 MGHDK and CDR2 SYGVNS. The ends were cut back, 1 base at V and 4 bases at J, with 8 bases in the middle. The CDR3 contains 15 residues. In nucleotides, the CDR3 is TGTGCCAGCAGTGAATCCTCGGTGTATAATTCACCCCTCCACTTT. Encoded protein: CASSESSVYNSPLHF.

This rearrangement joins TRBV7-9 to TRBJ1-1, with 7 bases identical to TRBD1. The CDR3 contains 12 residues. V gave up 5 bases and J gave up 7 bases; unmatched junction bases: 4. The germline gives CDR1 SEHNR, CDR2 FQNEAQ (reference sequence). The CDR3 protein is CASSNRGLEAFF. For the CDR3, the DNA is TGTGCCAGCAGCAACAGGGGCCTTGAAGCTTTCTTT.

The chain joins TRBV4-1 to TRBJ1-6; 9 bases line up with TRBD1. J was trimmed by 9 bases and V by 6 bases; bases with no gene match: 3. Germline V gene lookup returns CDR1 MGHRA and CDR2 YSYEKL. The CDR3 is made up of 13 amino acids. Here the CDR3 reads CASRGQGGSPLHF. CDR3 nucleotide sequence: TGCGCCAGCAGGGGACAGGGCGGTTCACCCCTCCACTTT.

V gene TRBV5-5 combines with J gene TRBJ2-2, with D maybe TRBD2 (5 bases). This CDR3 comprises 13 residues. CDR1 and CDR2 from the germline V gene are SGHKS and YYEKEE (reference sequence). With 4 bases removed from V and 5 bases from J, the gap between germline ends came to 9 bases. The CDR3 spells CASSAERTGELFF. In nucleotides, the CDR3 is TGTGCCAGCAGCGCTGAGCGGACCGGGGAGCTGTTTTTT.

This chain connects TRBV19 to TRBJ2-3, with D possibly being TRBD1 (6 bases). There are 16 residues in the CDR3. V dropped 3 bases and J dropped 1 base, with 14 bases sitting between them. Germline values: CDR1 LNHDA, CDR2 SQIVND (reference sequence). CDR3 nucleotide sequence: TGTGCCAGTAGTATTTATTCAGGGGCACGCACAGATACGCAGTATTTT. Its protein product is CASSIYSGARTDTQYF.

This chain uses TRBV28 with TRBJ2-6, with TRBD1 identical over 8 bases. The V segment lost 4 bases and the J segment 0 bases; nucleotides outside the gene matches: 8. CDR3 length: 18 amino acids. Germline V CDR1 and CDR2: MDHEN, SYDVKM. CDR3 protein: CASSYQGASSSGANVLTF. CDR3 nucleotides: TGTGCCAGCAGTTATCAGGGGGCCTCGAGCTCTGGGGCCAACGTCCTGACTTTC.

The chain has TRBV30 and TRBJ1-4; tentatively, D is TRBD1 (6 bases). This CDR3 region has 14 residues. V was pared by 2 bases and J by 7 bases, with 14 bases between. CDR1 and CDR2 from the germline V gene are GTSNPN and SVGIG (reference sequence). In nucleotides, the CDR3 is TGTGCCTGGAGTACGACAGGACATCTTGAAAAACTGTTTTTT. Protein: CAWSTTGHLEKLFF.

The V and J genes are TRBV30 and TRBJ2-5; tentative D call: TRBD2 (5 bases). V lost 2 bases and J lost 5, with 12 bases in between. Germline V lookup: CDR1 GTSNPN, CDR2 SVGIG (reference sequence). The CDR3 runs to 13 residues. The CDR3 nucleotides read TGTGCCTGGAGTAGGGAGTCGGCCGAGACCCAGTACTTC. Translated: CAWSRESAETQYF.

The chain uses TRBV5-6 and TRBJ1-6, with D maybe TRBD1 (5 bases). Trimming took 0 bases from V and 8 from J, leaving 12 bases between them. Per the germline V gene, CDR1 is SGHDT and CDR2 is YYEEEE. This CDR3 is 15 amino acids long. This CDR3 is CASSLGQDIDSPLHF. CDR3 nucleotides: TGTGCCAGCAGCTTGGGGCAGGACATCGATTCACCCCTCCACTTT.

The rearrangement links TRBV20-1 to TRBJ2-1; D unresolved. The CDR3 covers 11 residues. Germline values: CDR1 DFQATT, CDR2 SNEGSKA (reference sequence). Trimming took off 0 bases at V and 7 bases at J, with 4 bases between the two ends. The CDR3 protein is CSARDRNEQFF. The CDR3 bases are TGCAGTGCTAGAGATCGGAATGAGCAGTTCTTC.

The rearrangement uses TRBV7-2 and TRBJ2-7, with 7 bases fitting TRBD2. This CDR3 comprises 15 residues. V gave up 5 bases and J gave up 4 bases; unmatched junction bases: 11. Germline CDR1 reads SGHTA; CDR2 reads FQGNSA. Written as DNA, the CDR3 is TGTGCCAGCAGCGGAGGACTAGGGTATGGGTACGAGCAGTACTTC. It yields the protein CASSGGLGYGYEQYF.

The rearrangement links TRBV7-9 to TRBJ2-1; 11 bases fit TRBD1. This CDR3 region has 14 residues. The trim removed 5 bases at V and 8 bases at J, leaving 5 bases unmatched. Germline V gene sequence: CDR1 SEHNR, CDR2 FQNEAQ (reference sequence). CDR3 residues: CASSPSDRGHEQFF. The CDR3 nucleotides are TGTGCCAGCAGCCCCTCGGACAGGGGGCATGAGCAGTTCTTC.

This chain uses TRBV7-2 with TRBJ2-3; 12 nucleotides agree with TRBD1. V lost 5 bases and J lost 5; bases outside the gene matches: 8. CDR1 and CDR2 (germline): SGHTA, FQGNSA. The CDR3 has 16 residues. In DNA, the CDR3 is TGTGCCAGCAGCCGGGGGGACAGGGGGCTTAAAGATACGCAGTATTTT. It is translated as CASSRGDRGLKDTQYF. Combining the CDR3 with reference TRBV7-2 and TRBJ2-3 gives the whole variable domain GAGVSQSPSNKVTEKGKDVELRCDPISGHTALYWYRQSLGQGLEFLIYFQGNSAPDKSGLPSDRFSAERTGGSVSTLTIQRTQQEDSAVYLCASSRGDRGLKDTQYFGPGTRLTVL.

This sequence joins TRBV7-2 and TRBJ1-5, with a weak D call TRBD1 (6 bases). The CDR3 runs to 16 residues. Per germline, CDR1 SGHTA and CDR2 FQGNSA. With 1 base removed from V and 4 bases from J, the gap between germline ends came to 14 bases. The DNA for the CDR3 is TGTGCCAGCAGCTTAGGGACCATACAGGGAAATCAGCCCCAGCATTTT. Translating gives CASSLGTIQGNQPQHF.